One sample yielded the 9 T cell receptor beta chains listed below, sequenced in a study of T cell changes during pregnancy in multiple sclerosis. This table comes from immunoSEQ multiplex PCR, and its TCRdb copy is limited to in-frame clones, with some not included. The data show fewer than 110,000 clones, 85% to 95% seen once. Sequencing used peripheral blood, obtained in the third trimester of pregnancy. The receptors here all came from a female donor in good health, enrolled as a control in a pregnancy study.

The sample holds a few counts of this clone. The chain is built from TRBV7-2 and TRBJ1-6, with unresolved D. The CDR3 extends over 15 amino acids. V lost 4 bases to trimming and J lost 8 bases, with 15 bases between them. The germline V gene has CDR1 SGHTA and CDR2 FQGNSA. The DNA for the CDR3 is TGTGCCAGCAGCTCCCGGGAATTGGGGTATTCACCCCTCCACTTT. It yields the protein CASSSRELGYSPLHF.

V usage is TRBV11-3 and J usage is TRBJ2-5; TRBD1 aligns across 9 bases. Germline V gives CDR1 SGHNT, CDR2 YENEEA. Trimming cost V 5 bases and J 2 bases; bases outside gene matches: 3. The CDR3 contains 14 residues. The CDR3 protein is CASSRQGGQETQYF. The CDR3 nucleotides are TGTGCCAGCAGCCGACAGGGGGGACAAGAGACCCAGTACTTC.

The rearrangement links TRBV7-3 to TRBJ1-1; TRBD1 matches at 7 bases. Trimming cost V 5 bases and J 3 bases; bases outside gene matches: 3. The CDR3 consists of 13 residues. The germline V gene has CDR1 SGHTA and CDR2 FQGTGA. CDR3 loop: CASSLGQYTEAFF. DNA for the CDR3: TGTGCCAGCAGCCTGGGACAGTACACTGAAGCTTTCTTT.

The chain recombines TRBV9 with TRBJ2-1, with 10 bases matching TRBD2. Trimming removed 4 bases from V and 5 bases from J; junction bases left unmatched: 9. Germline-derived CDR1 and CDR2 are SGDLS and YYNGEE. CDR3 size: 16 residues. The CDR3 bases are TGTGCCAGCAGCTTATTAGCGGGGGGCGTCAACAATGAGCAGTTCTTC. This sequence encodes CASSLLAGGVNNEQFF.

The chain has TRBV25-1 and TRBJ1-1, with D perhaps matching TRBD1 (5 bases). CDR3 length: 12 amino acids. V lost 7 bases, J lost 11 bases, and 17 bases lay in between. CDR1 is MGHDK and CDR2 is SYGVNS in the germline V gene. The CDR3 nucleotides are TGTGCCAGCAATGACGGAAGGGGTGAGGCTTTCTTT. Amino acid sequence: CASNDGRGEAFF.

The chain joins TRBV11-2 to TRBJ2-1, with TRBD2 matching 11 bases. Germline V lookup: CDR1 SGHAT, CDR2 FQNNGV. This CDR3 is built from 19 residues. The trim removed 4 bases at V and 5 bases at J, leaving 16 bases unmatched. This CDR3 is CASSSNTPISGGANNEQFF. CDR3 bases: TGTGCCAGCAGCTCGAATACACCCATTAGCGGGGGGGCCAACAATGAGCAGTTCTTC. Drawing the rest from reference TRBV11-2 and TRBJ2-1, the complete variable domain is EAGVAQSPRYKIIEKRQSVAFWCNPISGHATLYWYQQILGQGPKLLIQFQNNGVVDDSQLPKDRFSAERLKGVDSTLKIQPAKLEDSAVYLCASSSNTPISGGANNEQFFGPGTRLTVL.

The chain is built from TRBV30 and TRBJ1-4, with TRBD1 matching over 7 bases. V was clipped by 0 bases and J by 8 bases; unmatched bases: 9. This CDR3 spans 15 amino acids. Germline V CDR1 and CDR2: GTSNPN, SVGIG (reference sequence). CDR3 nucleotides: TGTGCCTGGAGTGTACACAGGGGCGGAGGCGAAAAACTGTTTTTT. Its protein product is CAWSVHRGGGEKLFF.

This clone was observed once. This chain connects TRBV19 to TRBJ2-1, with TRBD2 matching over 10 bases. This CDR3 spans 16 amino acids. Trimming removed 9 bases from V and 0 bases from J; junction bases left unmatched: 8. Germline CDR1 and CDR2: LNHDA and SQIVND (reference sequence). CDR3 DNA: TGTGCCAGCGCAAGGACTAGCGGAAGCTCCTACAATGAGCAGTTCTTC. This gives the protein CASARTSGSSYNEQFF.

The chain employs TRBV6-5 and TRBJ1-1; 9 positions match TRBD1. In germline, CDR1 is MNHEY, CDR2 SVGAGI. Germline trimming cut 6 bases from V and 4 bases from J; bases unmatched to any gene: 6. The CDR3 runs 14 residues. The CDR3 loop is CASRSTGGITEAFF. The CDR3 bases are TGTGCCAGCAGATCCACAGGGGGCATCACTGAAGCTTTCTTT.